One TCR beta chain is described in this entry. Its antigen is undetermined. Resections took place in Japan or China from about 2014 to 2017. The sample is drawn from a study of immune evolution from preneoplasia to lung adenocarcinoma. Study results and caveats: Later-stage lesions appeared to have more T cells, more diversity, less clonality. Normal lung had the highest top T cell clone frequencies.

The protocol was immunoSEQ multiplex PCR, while the TCRdb copy is restricted to in-frame clones and leaves out a portion. The table has approximately 3,000 clones, around 87% seen once; the top ten hold 3.4%. Germline-derived CDR1 and CDR2 are MNHNS and SASEGT. Between the trimmed V and J ends, which lost 7 bases and 3 bases, there was a span of 10 bases. The CDR3 sequence is 13 residues long. The sample consisted of FFPE adjacent normal lung tissue. The chain has TRBV6-1 and TRBJ1-5; D perhaps matches TRBD1 (5 bases). The receptor was derived from a person aged 70 to 79 with lung adenocarcinoma. The CDR3 loop reads CASKGTDNQPQHF. DNA for the CDR3: TGTGCCAGCAAGGGGACGGACAATCAGCCCCAGCATTTT.